These 5 T cell receptor beta chains were all obtained from the same sample, sequenced in a study of blood T cell repertoires in COVID-19. Some clones are missing from TCRdb's copy, which holds only in-frame ones; the method was immunoSEQ multiplex PCR. The table lists a few hundred thousand clones, around 90% of them singletons. The sequencing sample was made of PBMCs or T cells enriched from blood (not recorded which). These receptors all come from a man aged 25-45 years who had recovered from COVID-19.

This chain links TRBV15 with TRBJ2-5, with D possibly being TRBD1 (5 bases). The V end lost 0 bases, the J end lost 0 bases, and 8 bases lay between the germline ends. CDR1 and CDR2 (germline): LNHNV, YYDKDF (reference sequence). This CDR3 is built from 15 residues. This CDR3 is CATSRDQGYQETQYF. The DNA of the CDR3 is TGTGCCACCAGCAGAGATCAGGGTTACCAAGAGACCCAGTACTTC.

J is TRBJ1-1 and V is TRBV18, with 8 bases lining up with TRBD1. Trimming at V came to 3 bases and at J to 4 bases, leaving 10 bases not matched to a gene. CDR1 and CDR2 (germline): KGHSH, LQKENI. The CDR3 has 16 amino acids. The CDR3 nucleotides are TGTGCCAGCTCACCCCAAAACAGGGGGAGCAGCACTGAAGCTTTCTTT. It is translated as CASSPQNRGSSTEAFF.

The chain uses TRBV5-4 and TRBJ2-7; 10 bases are shared with TRBD1. Germline V gives CDR1 SGHNT, CDR2 YYREEE (reference sequence). The CDR3 runs 15 residues. Unmatched junction bases numbered 8, after V lost 5 bases and J lost 3 bases. This CDR3 reads CASRSWTGGGYEQYF. CDR3 DNA: TGTGCCAGCAGATCTTGGACAGGGGGAGGCTACGAGCAGTACTTC.

This chain joins TRBV21-1 and TRBJ2-3; the table's TRBD2 call for D was not verified on the DNA. TRBV21-1 is a pseudogene locus. The length of the CDR3 is 20 residues. The CDR3 loop reads CASSRLVGASGGTSTDTQYF. The CDR3 DNA follows: TGTGCCAGCAGCCGTTTGGTAGGGGCTAGCGGGGGGACTAGCACAGATACGCAGTATTTT.

The chain joins TRBV7-6 to TRBJ2-1; perhaps TRBD1 as D (6 bases). Trimming shortened V by 6 bases and J by 7 bases, and 31 bases separated the two germline ends. The CDR3 extends over 19 amino acids. The germline V gene has CDR1 SGHVS and CDR2 FNYEAQ. The CDR3 reads CASSHYSNNWDKNGNEQFF. The DNA for the CDR3 is TGTGCCAGCAGTCATTATTCCAACAACTGGGACAAAAACGGGAATGAGCAGTTCTTC.